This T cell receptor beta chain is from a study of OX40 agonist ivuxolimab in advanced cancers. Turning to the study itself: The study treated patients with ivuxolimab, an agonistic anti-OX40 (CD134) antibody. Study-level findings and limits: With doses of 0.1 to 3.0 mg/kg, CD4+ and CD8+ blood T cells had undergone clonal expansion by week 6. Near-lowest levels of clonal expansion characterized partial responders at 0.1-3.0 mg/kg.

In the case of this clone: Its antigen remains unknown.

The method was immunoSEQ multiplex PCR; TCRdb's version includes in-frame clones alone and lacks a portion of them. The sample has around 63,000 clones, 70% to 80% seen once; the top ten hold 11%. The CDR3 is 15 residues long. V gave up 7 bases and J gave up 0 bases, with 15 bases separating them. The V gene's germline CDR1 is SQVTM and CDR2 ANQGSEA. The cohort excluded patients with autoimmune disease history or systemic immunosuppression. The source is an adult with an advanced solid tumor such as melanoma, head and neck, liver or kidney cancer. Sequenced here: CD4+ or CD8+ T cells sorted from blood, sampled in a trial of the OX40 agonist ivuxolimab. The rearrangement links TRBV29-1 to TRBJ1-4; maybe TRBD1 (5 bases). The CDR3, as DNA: TGCAGCGGGGGGGAGTCCGGTGCAACTAATGAAAAACTGTTTTTT. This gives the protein CSGGESGATNEKLFF.